The next 18 T cell receptor beta chains were all read from a single sample in a study of blood T cell repertoires in COVID-19. Sequencing was performed with immunoSEQ multiplex PCR; in TCRdb, only in-frame clones are kept and a portion is missing. The data show 200,000 to 250,000 clones, around 80% seen once. Sequencing was carried out using peripheral blood. Receptors originate from a woman in her twenties or thirties with COVID-19, enrolled during active disease.

J is TRBJ1-5 and V is TRBV5-6, with a weak D call TRBD1 (6 bases). This CDR3 region has 14 residues. Germline V gene data show CDR1 as SGHDT and CDR2 as YYEEEE. The germline V and J ends were trimmed by 2 bases and 5 bases, with 11 bases remaining between them. CDR3 loop: CASSLGRGYQPQHF. CDR3 nucleotide sequence: TGTGCCAGCAGCTTAGGCAGGGGATATCAGCCCCAGCATTTT.

The rearrangement links TRBV5-4 to TRBJ2-7; D gene unclear. The CDR3 has 15 amino acids. Germline CDR1 and CDR2: SGHNT and YYREEE (reference sequence). Trimming shortened V by 3 bases and J by 0 bases, and 13 bases separated the two germline ends. CDR3 protein: CASSSDRRGSYEQYF. In nucleotides, the CDR3 is TGTGCCAGCAGCTCCGATCGCCGCGGCTCCTACGAGCAGTACTTC.

V and J are TRBV28 and TRBJ1-1; a weak D match, TRBD1 (5 bases). The CDR3 spans 15 residues. The V end was cut by 5 bases, the J end by 5 bases, with 18 bases between. Germline CDR1 MDHEN, CDR2 SYDVKM. CDR3 sequence reads: CASSPPPTERTEAFF. The CDR3 DNA reads TGTGCCAGCAGTCCCCCCCCGACAGAGAGGACTGAAGCTTTCTTT.

This chain joins TRBV6-4 and TRBJ1-2, with D perhaps TRBD1 (6 bases). Between the trimmed V and J ends, which lost 5 bases and 4 bases, there was a span of 11 bases. The CDR3 covers 13 residues. The germline gives CDR1 MRHNA, CDR2 SNTAGT. In nucleotides, the CDR3 is TGTGCCAGCAGTCGGACAGATCCCTATGGCTACACCTTC. Its translation: CASSRTDPYGYTF.

To note about this clone: Other DNA sequences within the sample encode an identical CDR3. V and J are TRBV5-1 and TRBJ2-7, with D hard to call. The germline V gene encodes CDR1 SGHRS and CDR2 YFSETQ. V lost 0 bases to trimming and J lost 3 bases, with 7 bases between them. This CDR3 contains 13 residues. The CDR3 loop is CASSLAGSYEQYF. The CDR3, as DNA: TGCGCCAGCAGCTTGGCGGGTAGCTACGAGCAGTACTTC.

In this sample, this clone turned up once. The chain has TRBV27 and TRBJ1-2; 9 positions agree with TRBD1. V lost 4 bases, J lost 0 bases, and 3 bases stayed unmatched. The germline CDR1 and CDR2 sequences are MNHEY and SMNVEV (reference sequence). CDR3 length equals 15 residues. The CDR3 DNA reads as TGTGCCAGCAGTTCCCGGACAGGGGCTAACTATGGCTACACCTTC. Translation: CASSSRTGANYGYTF.

The gene calls are TRBV29-1 and TRBJ2-2; possibly TRBD2 for D (5 bases). Germline V gene lookup returns CDR1 SQVTM and CDR2 ANQGSEA. Trimming pared 4 bases from V and 5 bases from J, leaving 17 bases between. CDR3 length: 15 amino acids. CDR3 sequence (DNA): TGCAGCGTTGCGCTACGCACCGGCGGGACCGGGGAGCTGTTTTTT. Its protein is CSVALRTGGTGELFF.

The CDR3 spells CAGRPGTGGYYEKLFF. The CDR3 DNA is TGTGCCGGGAGGCCCGGGACAGGGGGCTATTATGAAAAACTGTTTTTT. The chain is built from TRBV2 and TRBJ1-4; 12 positions agree with TRBD1. Trimming cost V 11 bases and J 6 bases; bases outside gene matches: 13. Germline values: CDR1 SNHLY, CDR2 FYNNEI. This CDR3 is 16 amino acids long. The full variable domain, with the rest looked up from reference TRBV2 and TRBJ1-4, is EPEVTQTPSHQVTQMGQEVILRCVPISNHLYFYWYRQILGQKVEFLVSFYNNEISEKSEIFDDQFSVERPDGSNFTLKIRSTKLEDSAMYFCAGRPGTGGYYEKLFFGSGTQLSVL.

The rearrangement joins TRBV5-1 to TRBJ2-5, with unresolved D. Germline CDR1 SGHRS, CDR2 YFSETQ. This CDR3 spans 14 amino acids. The ends were cut back, 0 bases at V and 1 base at J, with 7 bases in the middle. DNA of the CDR3: TGCGCCAGCAGCTTGGCCGGTCCCCAAGAGACCCAGTACTTC. Encoded protein: CASSLAGPQETQYF. Variable domain in full (rest from reference TRBV5-1 and TRBJ2-5): KAGVTQTPRYLIKTRGQQVTLSCSPISGHRSVSWYQQTPGQGLQFLFEYFSETQRNKGNFPGRFSGRQFSNSRSEMNVSTLELGDSALYLCASSLAGPQETQYFGPGTRLLVL.

The chain couples TRBV5-4 to TRBJ1-2; tentatively, D is TRBD1 (5 bases). This CDR3 has 14 residues. The V gene lost 3 bases and the J gene lost 1 base, with 10 bases spanning the gap. The germline CDR1 and CDR2 sequences are SGHNT and YYREEE (reference sequence). The CDR3 here is CASSWGEVNYGYTF. The DNA for the CDR3 is TGTGCCAGCAGCTGGGGGGAGGTTAACTATGGCTACACCTTC.

The chain uses TRBV19 and TRBJ1-5; 7 nucleotides match TRBD1. This CDR3 is built from 17 residues. The junction had 14 bases not matched to a gene; V was cut back by 8 bases and J by 1 base. The germline V gene encodes CDR1 LNHDA and CDR2 SQIVND (reference sequence). Here the CDR3 reads CASLKTGQLRSNQPQHF. The CDR3 DNA is TGTGCCAGTCTAAAAACGGGACAGCTAAGGAGCAATCAGCCCCAGCATTTT.

The chain links TRBV3-1 (or the pseudogene TRBV3-2) to TRBJ1-6, with 8 bases aligning to TRBD1. The germline gives CDR1 LGHDT, CDR2 YNNKEL (reference sequence). Trimming took 4 bases from V and 7 from J; bases not matched to a gene: 3. This CDR3 region has 14 residues. The chain's CDR3 is CASSPTGANSPLHF. DNA for the CDR3: TGTGCCAGCAGCCCGACAGGGGCGAATTCACCCCTCCACTTT.

The rearrangement joins TRBV30 to TRBJ2-2, with 10 bases aligning to TRBD2. The trim removed 5 bases at V and 4 bases at J, leaving 10 bases unmatched. CDR3 size: 16 residues. The germline gives CDR1 GTSNPN, CDR2 SVGIG (reference sequence). This CDR3 is CAWGYPAGGRTGELFF. The CDR3 nucleotides read TGTGCCTGGGGATACCCAGCGGGGGGGCGCACCGGGGAGCTGTTTTTT. Using reference TRBV30 and TRBJ2-2 for the parts outside the CDR3, the full variable domain is SQTIHQWPATLVQPVGSPLSLECTVEGTSNPNLYWYRQAAGRGLQLLFYSVGIGQISSEVPQNLSASRPQDRQFILSSKKLLLSDSGFYLCAWGYPAGGRTGELFFGEGSRLTVL.

This sequence joins TRBV28 and TRBJ2-2; 7 bases fit TRBD1. Germline CDR1 is MDHEN and CDR2 is SYDVKM. The CDR3 is made up of 15 amino acids. V dropped 4 bases and J dropped 6; count of bases not matched to a gene: 8. The CDR3 loop is CASSSPGQAPGELFF. The DNA for the CDR3 is TGTGCCAGCAGTTCCCCAGGACAGGCCCCCGGGGAGCTGTTTTTT.

This clone showed up just once. The CDR3, as DNA: TGTGCCAGCAGCCGCCGGACTAGTACGGAGACCCAGTACTTC. Translation gives CASSRRTSTETQYF. This rearrangement joins TRBV14 to TRBJ2-5, with TRBD2 matching 7 bases. The germline V gene has CDR1 SGHDN and CDR2 FVKESK. V trimming: 4 bases; J trimming: 5 bases; junction bases outside the gene matches: 7. The CDR3 sequence is 14 residues long.

This clone was counted between two and nine times. J is TRBJ2-1 and V is TRBV15; a weak D match, TRBD2 (5 bases). The germline CDR1 and CDR2 sequences are LNHNV and YYDKDF (reference sequence). This CDR3 comprises 16 residues. The V gene lost 1 base and the J gene lost 0 bases, with 10 bases spanning the gap. The CDR3 sequence: CATSRVLSGSYNEQFF. The CDR3 region has the DNA TGTGCCACCAGCAGAGTATTGAGCGGCTCCTACAATGAGCAGTTCTTC.

This chain uses TRBV5-1 with TRBJ2-3; TRBD1 matches 7 bases. Germline assignment: CDR1 SGHRS and CDR2 YFSETQ. This CDR3 region has 16 residues. V lost 4 bases to trimming and J lost 2 bases; unmatched junction nucleotides: 10. This CDR3 is CASSARRDSYTDTQYF. CDR3 coding DNA: TGCGCCAGCAGCGCGCGCCGGGACAGCTACACAGATACGCAGTATTTT.

This clone was recorded once. The chain employs TRBV25-1 and TRBJ2-2, with a tentative D call TRBD2 (5 bases). V was cut by 6 bases and J by 5 bases, with 13 bases left in between. This CDR3 region has 14 residues. The germline gives CDR1 MGHDK, CDR2 SYGVNS. The CDR3 DNA reads as TGTGCCAGCAGACGGACGAGAGGGACCGGGGAGCTGTTTTTT. Protein sequence: CASRRTRGTGELFF.